This entry concerns a single T cell receptor (beta chain). The antigen is unknown. Both 60 Vbeta primers and 13 Jbeta primers went into the PCR. Profiling relied on immunoSEQ multiplex PCR, and the TCRdb table lists in-frame clones only, not all of them. The sample contains more than 150,000 clones, approximately 82% of which appear only once. This CDR3 is built from 14 residues. Germline assignment: CDR1 MNHEY and CDR2 SMNVEV (reference sequence). V was pared by 4 bases and J by 7 bases, with 14 bases between. The sample comes from a study of cytomegalovirus exposure and HLA in healthy donors. About the research overall: In an earlier analysis, approximately 120 million unique TCR beta sequences were found from 200 million or so T cells.

The study's findings and limits: According to the study, 150 to 200 TCR beta chains were cytomegalovirus-associated. Usually a TCR sequence was rare, but some public TCRs were found in many donors.

The chain employs TRBV27 and TRBJ1-5; maybe TRBD1 (6 bases). The source of this sequence is a girl aged 2 to 10 in good health and CMV-seropositive. The sequenced sample was PBMCs. Here the CDR3 DNA reads TGTGCCAGCAGTTACAGGGCCGACAGCCAGCCCCAGCATTTT. It specifies CASSYRADSQPQHF.